The sequence of this T cell receptor (beta chain) was determined in a study of control samples from healthy donors and cancer patients. The CDR3 loop spans 14 amino acids. V was clipped by 3 bases and J by 5 bases; unmatched bases: 1. Germline V gene data show CDR1 as KGHSH and CDR2 as LQKENI. Here immunoSEQ multiplex PCR was the method, and the copy in TCRdb shows in-frame clones only, minus some. The table has approximately 140,000 clones, under 90% seen once. The chain links TRBV18 to TRBJ2-2; 9 nucleotides line up with TRBD2. This clonotype was obtained from a man between 45 and 60 years old with head and neck cancer. Sequencing input: PBMCs. The CDR3 loop reads CASSPGLATGELFF. DNA for the CDR3: TGTGCCAGCTCACCGGGACTAGCTACCGGGGAGCTGTTTTTT.